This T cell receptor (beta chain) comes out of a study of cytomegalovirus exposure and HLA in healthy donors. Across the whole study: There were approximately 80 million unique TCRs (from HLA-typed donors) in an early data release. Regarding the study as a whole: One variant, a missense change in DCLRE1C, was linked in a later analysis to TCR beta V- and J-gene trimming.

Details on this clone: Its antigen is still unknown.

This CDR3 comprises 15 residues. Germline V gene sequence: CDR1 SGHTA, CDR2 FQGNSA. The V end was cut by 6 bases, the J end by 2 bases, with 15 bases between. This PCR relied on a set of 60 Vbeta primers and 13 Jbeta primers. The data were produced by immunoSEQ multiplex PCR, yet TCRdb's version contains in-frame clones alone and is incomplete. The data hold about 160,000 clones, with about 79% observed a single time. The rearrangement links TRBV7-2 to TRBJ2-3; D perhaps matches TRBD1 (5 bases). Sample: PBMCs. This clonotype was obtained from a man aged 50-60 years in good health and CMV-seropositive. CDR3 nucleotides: TGTGCCAGCAGATCTGGCTCAGGGTTCACAGATACGCAGTATTTT. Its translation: CASRSGSGFTDTQYF.